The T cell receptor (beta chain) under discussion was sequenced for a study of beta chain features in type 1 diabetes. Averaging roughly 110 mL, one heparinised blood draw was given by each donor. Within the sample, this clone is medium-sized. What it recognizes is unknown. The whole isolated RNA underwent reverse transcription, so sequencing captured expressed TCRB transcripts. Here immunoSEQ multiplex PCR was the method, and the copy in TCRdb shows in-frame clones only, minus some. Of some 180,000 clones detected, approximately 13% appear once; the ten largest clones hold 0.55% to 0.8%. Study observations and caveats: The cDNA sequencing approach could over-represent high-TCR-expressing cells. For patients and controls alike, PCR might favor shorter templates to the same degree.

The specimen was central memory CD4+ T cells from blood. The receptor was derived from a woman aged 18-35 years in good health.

CDR3 bases: TGTGCCAGCAGCTTGGGGGGAGGGCCCCACAATGAGCAGTTCTTC. Its protein product is CASSLGGGPHNEQFF. The chain employs TRBV11-2 and TRBJ2-1; 7 bases map to TRBD2. The CDR3 length is 15 residues. CDR1 and CDR2 from the germline V gene are SGHAT and FQNNGV. The J segment lost 5 bases and the V segment lost 3 bases, leaving 7 bases of the junction unmatched.